Each of the 24 T cell receptor beta chains below was sequenced from the same sample in a study of Graves' ophthalmopathy and Graves' hyperthyroidism. The TCR beta CDR3 regions underwent amplification from RNA transcripts. HTBI primers were employed in first-round RT-PCR, then a second-round multiplex PCR followed. TCRdb re-called the multiplex PCR reads with MiXCR, one entry per CDR3 protein. Seen here are hundreds of thousands of distinct CDR3 sequences, roughly 21% observed once, and the top ten hold around 3%. The sequencing input was peripheral blood. The receptors stem from a young woman with stable Graves' hyperthyroidism.

This clonotype was counted at least ten times. The chain has TRBV27 and TRBJ1-1; tentative D call: TRBD1 (6 bases). The length of the CDR3 is 15 residues. The germline CDR1 and CDR2 sequences are MNHEY and SMNVEV (reference sequence). V shed 2 bases and J shed 1 base, with 11 bases lying between them. The CDR3, as DNA: TGTGCCAGCAGTTTAGTGACGGGGGCGAACACTGAAGCTTTCTTT. This encodes CASSLVTGANTEAFF.

This clonotype was picked up many times. V gene TRBV6-5 combines with J gene TRBJ2-2; D perhaps matches TRBD1 (5 bases). V lost 0 bases and J 7 bases, leaving 6 bases between the germline ends. CDR1 and CDR2 from the germline V gene are MNHEY and SVGAGI. This CDR3 has 13 residues. The chain's CDR3 is CASSYSTVGELFF. Here the CDR3 DNA reads TGTGCCAGCAGTTACTCGACAGTCGGGGAGCTGTTTTTT.

The chain carries TRBV12-3 or TRBV12-4 and TRBJ2-7; 8 bases map to TRBD1. Trimming took 2 bases from V and 2 from J; bases not matched to a gene: 5. There are 15 residues in the CDR3. The CDR3 sequence: CASSLIQGATYEQYF. The CDR3 coding sequence is TGTGCCAGCAGTTTAATTCAGGGGGCTACCTACGAGCAGTACTTC.

This clonotype occurred many times. The chain links TRBV20-1 to TRBJ2-7; D not resolved. This CDR3 comprises 11 residues. Per germline, CDR1 DFQATT and CDR2 SNEGSKA (reference sequence). V lost 0 bases, J lost 5 bases, and 5 bases lay in between. CDR3 amino acids: CSARDLDEQYF. The CDR3 nucleotides are TGCAGTGCTAGAGATTTAGACGAGCAGTACTTC.

This clonotype was detected many times. This chain links TRBV6-5 with TRBJ2-5, with 9 positions matching TRBD2. V lost 7 bases to trimming and J lost 3 bases; unmatched junction nucleotides: 6. The CDR3 runs to 14 residues. Per the germline V gene, CDR1 is MNHEY and CDR2 is SVGAGI. The CDR3 reads CASKSRGREETQYF. CDR3 bases: TGTGCCAGCAAATCGCGCGGGAGGGAAGAGACCCAGTACTTC.

This clonotype was detected many times. This sequence joins TRBV24-1 and TRBJ2-2, with D unclear. CDR1 is KGHDR, CDR2 SFDVKD, per germline. The V end lost 8 bases, the J end lost 3 bases, and 9 bases lay between the germline ends. The length of the CDR3 is 13 residues. CDR3 loop: CATTSSYTGELFF. The CDR3 DNA follows: TGTGCCACCACCTCCTCGTACACCGGGGAGCTGTTTTTT.

This clonotype was detected ten times or more. The rearrangement uses TRBV12-3 or TRBV12-4 and TRBJ2-7, with TRBD1 matching 8 bases. The ends lost 6 bases at V and 6 bases at J; junction bases unmatched: 7. The CDR3 spans 13 residues. The CDR3 nucleotides read TGTGCCAGCAGAAGCAGGGGGCGCGGCGAGCAGTACTTC. Translation gives CASRSRGRGEQYF.

This clonotype has just one count. This chain joins TRBV6-1 and TRBJ2-7, with D perhaps matching TRBD2 (6 bases). This CDR3 is 17 amino acids long. CDR1 and CDR2 from the germline V gene are MNHNS and SASEGT. V gave up 2 bases and J gave up 3 bases, with 20 bases separating them. The CDR3 nucleotides read TGTGCCAGCAGTGAAAGTGGGAGGTCAGGGTCTGTCTACGAGCAGTACTTC. This translates into CASSESGRSGSVYEQYF.

This clonotype has only a few counts. The CDR3 nucleotides read TGTGCCAGCAGTGAAGGGCAGCTCTCTGGAAACACCATATATTTT. Amino acid sequence: CASSEGQLSGNTIYF. The chain couples TRBV28 to TRBJ1-3; D is uncertain. The CDR3 is 15 residues long. The V and J ends lost 5 bases and 0 bases respectively, with 11 bases between them. Germline CDR1 reads MDHEN; CDR2 reads SYDVKM.

V gene TRBV7-9 combines with J gene TRBJ2-4; D may correspond to TRBD1 or TRBD2 (7 bases each). Trimming took off 5 bases at V and 3 bases at J, with 14 bases between the two ends. The CDR3 spans 15 residues. CDR1 and CDR2 from the germline V gene are SEHNR and FQNEAQ (reference sequence). CDR3 in amino acids: CASSPRGGGKNIQYF. CDR3 coding DNA: TGTGCCAGCAGCCCCAGGGGGGGGGGCAAAAACATTCAGTACTTC.

This clonotype was observed a single time. The V gene is TRBV12-3 or TRBV12-4, the J gene TRBJ1-1; D perhaps matches TRBD1 (6 bases). The germline V and J ends were trimmed by 3 bases and 1 base, with 15 bases remaining between them. There are 16 residues in the CDR3. This chain's CDR3 is CASSFNRARGNTEAFF. The CDR3 DNA is TGTGCCAGCAGTTTTAACAGGGCCCGAGGGAACACTGAAGCTTTCTTT.

The chain joins TRBV6-2 or TRBV6-3 to TRBJ2-5, with 9 bases lining up with TRBD2. Per the germline V gene, CDR1 is MNHEY and CDR2 is SVGEGT. This CDR3 is 16 amino acids long. With 0 bases clipped from V and 5 bases from J, the junction kept 7 bases outside the gene matches. CDR3 in amino acids: CASSYSTSGFGETQYF. CDR3 in DNA: TGTGCCAGCAGTTACTCCACTAGCGGGTTCGGGGAGACCCAGTACTTC.

This clonotype was recorded a few times. This sequence joins TRBV4-1 and TRBJ2-2; D is perhaps TRBD2 (6 bases). The CDR3 is 17 residues long. Trimming stripped 3 bases from V and 4 bases from J, with 18 bases between. From germline, CDR1 is MGHRA and CDR2 YSYEKL. CDR3 sequence: CASSHMRRRESTGELFF. The CDR3 DNA reads as TGCGCCAGCAGCCACATGAGACGACGGGAGAGCACCGGGGAGCTGTTTTTT.

The chain has TRBV19 and TRBJ2-7; 7 positions agree with TRBD1. The CDR3 covers 15 residues. Germline V gene lookup returns CDR1 LNHDA and CDR2 SQIVND (reference sequence). The V gene end was trimmed by 3 bases and the J gene end by 3 bases; junction bases not matched to a gene: 8. The CDR3 here is CASSITTGSDYEQYF. Here the CDR3 DNA reads TGTGCCAGTAGTATCACGACAGGGTCTGACTACGAGCAGTACTTC.

This clonotype has a count of ten or more. The chain employs TRBV6-2 or TRBV6-3 and TRBJ2-2; 7 nucleotides line up with TRBD2. V was pared by 7 bases and J by 6 bases, with 14 bases of the junction left unmatched. The CDR3 totals 16 residues. Germline lookup yields CDR1 MNHEY and CDR2 SVGEGT. The CDR3 DNA reads as TGTGCCAGCAAGTTCACCAACGGGAGGAGGGCCGGGGAGCTGTTTTTT. Translation gives CASKFTNGRRAGELFF.

This clonotype was detected many times. V is TRBV15 and J is TRBJ1-1; D call uncertain. V lost 4 bases and J lost 1, with 7 bases in between. From germline, CDR1 is LNHNV and CDR2 YYDKDF (reference sequence). The CDR3 covers 13 residues. For the CDR3, the DNA is TGTGCCACCAGCACGTGGAGGAACACTGAAGCTTTCTTT. Translating it yields CATSTWRNTEAFF.

Only a few counts were recorded for this clonotype. The rearrangement links TRBV4-1 to TRBJ2-2; 10 positions agree with TRBD2. Trimming removed 2 bases from V and 6 bases from J; junction bases left unmatched: 6. CDR1 and CDR2 (germline): MGHRA, YSYEKL. CDR3 length: 16 residues. As DNA, the CDR3 is TGCGCCAGCAGCCAACTAGCGGGAGTTGTGGCCGGGGAGCTGTTTTTT. It translates to CASSQLAGVVAGELFF.

This clonotype was seen many times. The chain joins TRBV2 to TRBJ2-5; TRBD2 agrees at 8 bases. Trimming removed 6 bases from V and 5 bases from J; junction bases left unmatched: 8. Germline V gives CDR1 SNHLY, CDR2 FYNNEI. The CDR3 is made up of 14 amino acids. CDR3 loop: CASRRGTRGETQYF. The CDR3 nucleotides read TGTGCCAGCAGAAGGGGGACTAGAGGCGAGACCCAGTACTTC.

This clonotype was seen many times. The CDR3 loop reads CASSFGGRTYEQYF. CDR3 coding DNA: TGTGCCAGCAGCTTTGGAGGGAGGACGTACGAGCAGTACTTC. The chain links TRBV11-2 to TRBJ2-7; D perhaps matches TRBD2 (6 bases). Per germline, CDR1 SGHAT and CDR2 FQNNGV. V lost 3 bases and J 4 bases, leaving 13 bases between the germline ends. The CDR3 runs 14 residues.

This clonotype was observed at least ten times. The chain carries TRBV7-6 and TRBJ2-7; D gene unclear. Germline CDR1 is SGHVS and CDR2 is FNYEAQ. This CDR3 has 15 residues. V gave up 5 bases and J gave up 0 bases, with 14 bases separating them. The CDR3 protein is CASSPGRISSYEQYF. CDR3 in DNA: TGTGCCAGCAGCCCCGGACGGATCAGCTCCTACGAGCAGTACTTC.

This clonotype appeared many times. The gene calls are TRBV6-5 and TRBJ2-7; possibly TRBD1 for D (5 bases). V dropped 4 bases and J dropped 4 bases, with 20 bases sitting between them. Germline CDR1 MNHEY, CDR2 SVGAGI. The CDR3 extends over 16 amino acids. The CDR3 reads CASSSTALRQMYEQYF. CDR3 DNA sequence: TGTGCCAGCAGTTCTACGGCGTTGAGACAGATGTACGAGCAGTACTTC.

The V call is TRBV11-2, the J call TRBJ1-1, with 10 positions matching TRBD1. Germline CDR1 and CDR2: SGHAT and FQNNGV. V gave up 3 bases and J gave up 10 bases; unmatched junction bases: 5. CDR3 size: 13 residues. DNA of the CDR3: TGTGCCAGCAGCTTTACGGACAGGGGGGGAGCTTTCTTT. This encodes CASSFTDRGGAFF.

This clonotype appeared many times. The chain recombines TRBV4-1 with TRBJ2-7; tentative D call: TRBD1 (6 bases). This CDR3 has 14 residues. V was shortened by 2 bases and J by 6 bases, with 14 bases between the two germline ends. Germline values: CDR1 MGHRA, CDR2 YSYEKL. CDR3 region: CASSQYLGAGEQYF. The CDR3 coding sequence is TGCGCCAGCAGCCAATATCTGGGGGCTGGCGAGCAGTACTTC.

There are many counts of this clonotype. The CDR3 here is CASSVTGGDTEAFF. The DNA for the CDR3 is TGTGCCAGCTCAGTGACAGGGGGTGACACTGAAGCTTTCTTT. This chain joins TRBV18 and TRBJ1-1, with 9 bases fitting TRBD1. Per germline, CDR1 KGHSH and CDR2 LQKENI. The V and J ends lost 5 bases and 3 bases, in that order; junction bases with no gene match: 4. This CDR3 region has 14 residues.